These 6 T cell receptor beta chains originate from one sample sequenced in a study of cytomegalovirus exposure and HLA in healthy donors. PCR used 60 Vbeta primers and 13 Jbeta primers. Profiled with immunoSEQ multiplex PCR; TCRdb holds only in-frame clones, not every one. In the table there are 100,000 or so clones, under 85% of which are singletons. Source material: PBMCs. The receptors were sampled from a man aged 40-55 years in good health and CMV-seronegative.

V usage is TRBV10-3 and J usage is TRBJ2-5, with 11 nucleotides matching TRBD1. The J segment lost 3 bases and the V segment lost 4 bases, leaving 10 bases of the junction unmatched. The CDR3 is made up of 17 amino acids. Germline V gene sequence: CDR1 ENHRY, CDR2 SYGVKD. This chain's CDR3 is CAISGRTGGAGEETQYF. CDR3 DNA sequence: TGTGCCATCAGTGGAAGGACAGGGGGCGCGGGGGAAGAGACCCAGTACTTC.

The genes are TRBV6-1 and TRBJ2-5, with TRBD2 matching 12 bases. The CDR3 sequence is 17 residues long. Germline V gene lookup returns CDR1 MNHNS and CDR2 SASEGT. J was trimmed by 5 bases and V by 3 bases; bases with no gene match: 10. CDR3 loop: CASSDLAGGPRRETQYF. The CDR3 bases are TGTGCCAGCAGTGACCTAGCGGGGGGGCCACGTCGGGAGACCCAGTACTTC.

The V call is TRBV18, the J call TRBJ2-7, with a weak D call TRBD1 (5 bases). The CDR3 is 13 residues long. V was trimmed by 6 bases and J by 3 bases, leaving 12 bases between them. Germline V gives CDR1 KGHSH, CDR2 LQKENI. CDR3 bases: TGTGCCAGCTCCCACAGGTCAGTCTACGAGCAGTACTTC. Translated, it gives CASSHRSVYEQYF. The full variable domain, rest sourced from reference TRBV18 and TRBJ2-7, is NAGVMQNPRHLVRRRGQEARLRCSPMKGHSHVYWYRQLPEEGLKFMVYLQKENIIDESGMPKERFSAEFPKEGPSILRIQQVVRGDSAAYFCASSHRSVYEQYFGPGTRLTVT.

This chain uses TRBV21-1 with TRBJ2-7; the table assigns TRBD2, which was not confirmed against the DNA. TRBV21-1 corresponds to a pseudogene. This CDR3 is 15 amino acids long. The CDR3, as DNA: TGTGCCAGCAACCTAGTGAGGGGGGGCCGGTGCGAGCAGTACTTC. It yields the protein CASNLVRGGRCEQYF.

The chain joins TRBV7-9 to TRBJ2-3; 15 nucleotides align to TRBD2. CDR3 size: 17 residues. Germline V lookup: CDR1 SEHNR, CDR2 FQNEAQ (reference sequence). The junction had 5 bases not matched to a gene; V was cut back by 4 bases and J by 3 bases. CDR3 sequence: CASSSRTSGGATDTQYF. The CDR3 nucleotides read TGTGCCAGCAGCTCCCGGACTAGCGGGGGGGCGACAGATACGCAGTATTTT.

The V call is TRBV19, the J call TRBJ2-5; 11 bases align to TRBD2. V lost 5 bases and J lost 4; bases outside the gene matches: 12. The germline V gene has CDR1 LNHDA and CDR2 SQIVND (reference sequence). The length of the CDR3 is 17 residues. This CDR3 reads CASSWGSGGARGETQYF. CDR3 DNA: TGTGCCAGTAGTTGGGGTAGCGGGGGGGCACGGGGAGAGACCCAGTACTTC. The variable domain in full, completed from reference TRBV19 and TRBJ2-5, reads DGGITQSPKYLFRKEGQNVTLSCEQNLNHDAMYWYRQDPGQGLRLIYYSQIVNDFQKGDIAEGYSVSREKKESFPLTVTSAQKNPTAFYLCASSWGSGGARGETQYFGPGTRLLVL.